Listed below are T cell receptor beta chains from one sample, sequenced in a study of PD-L1 blockade in urothelial cancer. TCRdb's copy holds only in-frame clones and misses some; the assay was immunoSEQ multiplex PCR. The sample includes approximately 79,000 clones, around 85% of them seen just once. This specimen consisted of PBMCs, obtained around atezolizumab (anti-PD-L1) treatment. These receptors originate from a man aged 40-49 years with urothelial cancer. Both conserved end residues are part of each CDR3. The order of the fields is clone size, D gene, J gene, V gene, CDR3 protein, CDR3 DNA. D genes are given only for firm matches. Size is stated for part of the rows, as once, few or many counts, or as a class when the clone is expanded.

. . TRBJ1-5 TRBV30 CAWSLGRDQPQHF TGTGCCTGGAGCCTGGGCAGGGATCAGCCCCAGCATTTT
. . TRBJ2-5 TRBV7-2 CASSPAMRKETQYF TGTGCCAGCAGCCCTGCGATGAGGAAAGAGACCCAGTACTTC
. TRBD2 TRBJ2-1 TRBV10-3 CAIRVAGSSYNEQFF TGTGCCATCAGGGTAGCGGGAAGCTCCTACAATGAGCAGTTCTTC
. . TRBJ2-2 TRBV6-4 CASSDSIQKAPPGELFF TGTGCCAGCAGTGACTCGATACAGAAGGCACCACCCGGGGAGCTGTTTTTT
. . TRBJ1-2 TRBV7-2 CASSLVPLGNGYTF TGTGCCAGCAGCTTAGTCCCCCTCGGGAATGGCTACACCTTC
. . TRBJ1-2 TRBV21-1 CASSGRQKTYGYTF TGTGCCAGCAGCGGACGACAGAAGACCTATGGCTACACCTTC
. TRBD2 TRBJ2-3 TRBV9 CASSVGLARGTDTQYF TGTGCCAGCAGCGTAGGACTAGCCCGAGGCACAGATACGCAGTATTTT
. . TRBJ2-3 TRBV2 CASMSRRLPDTQYF TGTGCCAGCATGAGTAGACGACTGCCAGATACGCAGTATTTT
once . TRBJ2-5 TRBV4-3 CASSQEPSLGQETQYF TGCGCCAGCAGCCAAGAACCGAGTCTCGGCCAAGAGACCCAGTACTTC
once TRBD1 TRBJ2-7 TRBV6-5 CASSRAGTADEQYF TGTGCCAGCAGCAGAGCCGGGACAGCCGACGAGCAGTACTTC
. . TRBJ1-1 TRBV5-5 CASSPQGRGTEAFF TGTGCCAGCAGCCCGCAGGGGAGGGGAACTGAAGCTTTCTTT
. . TRBJ1-5 TRBV15 CATSDSSNQPQHF TGTGCCACCAGCGATAGTAGCAATCAGCCCCAGCATTTT
. . TRBJ1-2 TRBV5-6 CASSQDSHYGYTF TGTGCCAGCAGCCAAGACAGTCACTATGGCTACACCTTC
. . TRBJ2-7 TRBV6-5 CASSGASRSYEQYF TGTGCCAGTTCAGGGGCTAGCCGGTCCTACGAGCAGTACTTC
. TRBD2 TRBJ2-7 TRBV28 CASIATSGKRYEQYF TGTGCCTCAATAGCGACTAGCGGGAAACGTTACGAGCAGTACTTC
. . TRBJ1-1 TRBV7-9 CASSLGEVNTEAFF TGTGCCAGCAGCTTAGGGGAGGTGAACACTGAAGCTTTCTTT
. . TRBJ1-4 TRBV30 CACNLAGGGGEKLFF TGTGCCTGCAACCTAGCGGGGGGGGGCGGTGAAAAACTGTTTTTT
. . TRBJ2-7 TRBV27 CASKSSLLKRLESTVQYF TGTGCCAGCAAAAGCTCCCTACTGAAAAGACTAGAATCAACAGTGCAGTACTTC
. . TRBJ2-7 TRBV7-2 CASSLWSRAGEQYF TGTGCCAGCAGCTTATGGAGCAGGGCAGGAGAGCAGTACTTC
. . TRBJ2-3 TRBV7-2 CASREGTDTQYF TGTGCCAGCAGGGAGGGGACAGATACGCAGTATTTT
. . TRBJ1-4 TRBV30 CAWSPGFEKLFF TGTGCCTGGAGCCCGGGATTTGAAAAACTGTTTTTT
. TRBD2 TRBJ2-1 TRBV4-1 CASSQLGGSSYNEQFF TGCGCCAGCAGCCAACTTGGCGGGAGCTCCTACAATGAGCAGTTCTTC
few . TRBJ1-1 TRBV19 CASRDTGPEAFF TGTGCCAGTAGGGATACAGGGCCTGAAGCTTTCTTT
. . TRBJ1-2 TRBV5-1 CASSLGLFNYGYTF TGCGCCAGCAGCTTGGGTCTCTTTAACTATGGCTACACCTTC
. . TRBJ2-2 TRBV5-1 CASRVGNTGELFF TGCGCCAGCCGGGTAGGGAACACCGGGGAGCTGTTTTTT
. TRBD2 TRBJ2-1 TRBV6-6 CATRAGGVQNEQFF TGTGCCACCCGAGCGGGAGGGGTTCAGAATGAGCAGTTCTTC
. . TRBJ2-7 TRBV15 CATSRDYSVGGEQYF TGTGCCACCAGCAGAGATTATAGCGTCGGCGGCGAGCAGTACTTC
. . TRBJ2-7 TRBV7-9 CASSSTLGASSYEQYF TGTGCCAGCAGCTCCACTCTAGGGGCCTCCTCCTACGAGCAGTACTTC
. . TRBJ2-1 TRBV12-5 CASSRGESSYNEQFF TGTGCTAGTTCCCGCGGGGAGAGCTCCTACAATGAGCAGTTCTTC
once . TRBJ2-7 TRBV28 CASSLSVLGGNYEEQYF TGTGCCAGCAGTTTAAGTGTTCTTGGCGGGAATTATGAAGAGCAGTACTTC
. . TRBJ2-7 TRBV5-1 CASSLSGEQYF TGCGCCAGCAGCTTGTCAGGCGAGCAGTACTTC
once . TRBJ2-1 TRBV27 CASRQGFSYNEQFF TGTGCCAGCAGACAGGGCTTTTCCTACAATGAGCAGTTCTTC
. . TRBJ2-5 TRBV5-1 CASSLGAGTLKETQYF TGCGCCAGCAGCTTGGGAGCCGGGACTCTTAAAGAGACCCAGTACTTC
. TRBD1 TRBJ1-1 TRBV6-4 CASSDTDRGTEAFF TGTGCCAGCAGTGACACCGACAGGGGCACTGAAGCTTTCTTT
. TRBD2 TRBJ2-1 TRBV7-6 CASSLGPGGTEQFF TGTGCCAGCAGCTTAGGTCCGGGAGGGACTGAGCAGTTCTTC
few TRBD2 TRBJ2-1 TRBV11-3 CASSLNGLRSGSSGEQFF TGTGCCAGCAGCTTAAACGGCCTTAGGAGCGGGAGTTCTGGTGAGCAGTTCTTC
. . TRBJ1-5 TRBV4-1 CASSQGQGLNSNQPQHF TGCGCCAGCAGCCAAGGCCAGGGGCTTAATAGCAATCAGCCCCAGCATTTT
. . TRBJ1-5 TRBV5-1 CASSLDGGVLQPQHF TGCGCCAGCAGCTTGGACGGGGGAGTCCTCCAGCCCCAGCATTTT
. TRBD2 TRBJ2-5 TRBV6-5 CASRGLAGAQETQYF TGTGCCAGCAGGGGCCTAGCGGGTGCCCAAGAGACCCAGTACTTC
. TRBD1 TRBJ2-3 TRBV5-6 CASSLGTGAVDTQYF TGTGCCAGCAGCTTGGGTACAGGGGCGGTGGATACGCAGTATTTT